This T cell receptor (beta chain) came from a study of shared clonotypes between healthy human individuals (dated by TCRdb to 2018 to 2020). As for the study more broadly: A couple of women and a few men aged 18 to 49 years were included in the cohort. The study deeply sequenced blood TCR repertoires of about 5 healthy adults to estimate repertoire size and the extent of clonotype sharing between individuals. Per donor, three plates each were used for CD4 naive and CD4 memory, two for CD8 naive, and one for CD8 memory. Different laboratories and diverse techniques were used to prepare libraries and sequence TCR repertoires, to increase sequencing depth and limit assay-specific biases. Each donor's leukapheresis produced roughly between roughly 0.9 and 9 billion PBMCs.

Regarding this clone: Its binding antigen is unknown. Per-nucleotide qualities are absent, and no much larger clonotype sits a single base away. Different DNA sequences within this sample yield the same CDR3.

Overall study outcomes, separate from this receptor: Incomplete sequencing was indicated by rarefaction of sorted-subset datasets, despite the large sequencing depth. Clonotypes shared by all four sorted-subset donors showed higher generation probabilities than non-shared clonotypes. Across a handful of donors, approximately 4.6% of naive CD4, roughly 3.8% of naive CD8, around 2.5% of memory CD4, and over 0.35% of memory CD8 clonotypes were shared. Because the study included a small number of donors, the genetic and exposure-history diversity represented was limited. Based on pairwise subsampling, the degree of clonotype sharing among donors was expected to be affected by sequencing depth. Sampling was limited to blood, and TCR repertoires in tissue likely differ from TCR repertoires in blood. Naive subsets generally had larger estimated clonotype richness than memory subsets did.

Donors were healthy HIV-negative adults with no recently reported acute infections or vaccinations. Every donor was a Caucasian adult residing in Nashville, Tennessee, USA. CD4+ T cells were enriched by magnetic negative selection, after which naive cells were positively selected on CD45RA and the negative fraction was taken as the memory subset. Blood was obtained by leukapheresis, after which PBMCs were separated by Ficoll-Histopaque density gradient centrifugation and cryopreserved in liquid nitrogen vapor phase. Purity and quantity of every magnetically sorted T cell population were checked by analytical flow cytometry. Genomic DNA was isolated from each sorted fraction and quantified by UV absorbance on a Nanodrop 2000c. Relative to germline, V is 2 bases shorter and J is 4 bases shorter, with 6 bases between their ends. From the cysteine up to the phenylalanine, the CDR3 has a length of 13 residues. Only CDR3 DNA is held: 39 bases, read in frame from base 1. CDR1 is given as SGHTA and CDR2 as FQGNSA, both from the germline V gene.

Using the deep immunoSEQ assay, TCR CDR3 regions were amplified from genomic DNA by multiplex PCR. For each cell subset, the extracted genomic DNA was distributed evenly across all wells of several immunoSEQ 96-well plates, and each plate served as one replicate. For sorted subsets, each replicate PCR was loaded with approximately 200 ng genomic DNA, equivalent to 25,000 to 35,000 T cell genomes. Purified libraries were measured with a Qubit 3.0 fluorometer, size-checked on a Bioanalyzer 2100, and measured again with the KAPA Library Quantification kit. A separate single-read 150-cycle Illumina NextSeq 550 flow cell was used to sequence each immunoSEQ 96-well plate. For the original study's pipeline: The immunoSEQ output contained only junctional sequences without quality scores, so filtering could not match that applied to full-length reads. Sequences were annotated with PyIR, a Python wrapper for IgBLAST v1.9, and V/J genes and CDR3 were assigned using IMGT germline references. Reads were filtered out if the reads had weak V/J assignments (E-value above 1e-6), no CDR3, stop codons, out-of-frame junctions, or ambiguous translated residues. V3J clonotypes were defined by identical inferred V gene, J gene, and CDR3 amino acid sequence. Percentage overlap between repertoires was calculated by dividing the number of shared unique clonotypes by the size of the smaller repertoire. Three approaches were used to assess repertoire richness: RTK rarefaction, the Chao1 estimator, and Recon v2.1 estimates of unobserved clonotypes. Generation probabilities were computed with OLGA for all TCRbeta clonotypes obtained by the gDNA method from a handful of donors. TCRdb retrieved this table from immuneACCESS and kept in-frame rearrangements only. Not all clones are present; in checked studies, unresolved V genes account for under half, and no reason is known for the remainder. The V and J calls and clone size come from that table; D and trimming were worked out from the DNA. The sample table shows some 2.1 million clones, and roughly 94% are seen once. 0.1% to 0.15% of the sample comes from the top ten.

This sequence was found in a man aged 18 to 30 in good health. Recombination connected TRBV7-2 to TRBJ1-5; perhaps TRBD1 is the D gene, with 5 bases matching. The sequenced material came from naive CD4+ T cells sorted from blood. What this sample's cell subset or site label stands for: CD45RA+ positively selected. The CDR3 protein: CASSLRGNQPQHF. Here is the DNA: TGTGCCAGCAGCTTAAGGGGTAATCAGCCCCAGCATTTT.